This T cell receptor (beta chain) was captured by sequencing in a study of tumor and adjacent non-tumor tissue in lung cancer (dated by TCRdb to about 2018). For the wider study: By cancer type, the cohort comprised some 13 adenocarcinoma patients, 2 squamous cell carcinoma patients and 1 small cell lung cancer patient. Among the approximately 15 patients, ages ranged from about 31 to 76 years, 10 were men and 5 were women, and disease was TNM stage I to III. Sequencing generated a total of 95 million to 150 million productive TCRbeta reads, averaging about 4.2 million reads per sample. The study compared bulk TCRbeta repertoires between lung tumor tissue and matched distant non-tumor lung tissue from about 14 lung cancer patients. TCRbeta CDR3 sequencing was performed on around 30 paired specimens, with one tumor sample and one normal lung sample collected per patient. Broader findings and caveats from the paper: Only about 15 patients were included in the cohort, and the need for larger samples and more detailed clinical data was noted by the authors. A significantly larger cumulative share of the repertoire was made up by the top 100 clones in normal lung than in tumor tissue. Neither the sequencing platform nor unique molecular identifiers are named or mentioned anywhere in the methods. Tumor tissue showed significantly higher TCR diversity (inverse Simpson) than normal lung tissue, at about 410 vs 180 (P = 0.0075, Mann-Whitney U test). Because peripheral blood was not sequenced, blood TCRbeta repertoires in the lung cancer patients of the study were not examined. TCR diversity was significantly higher in younger patients, and greater tumor TCR diversity was associated with shorter overall survival and shorter disease-free survival.

The receptor library was made with multiplex PCR. The instrument was an Illumina HiSeq 2500. TCRbeta libraries were constructed through three rounds of nested PCR with primers (Table S4) according to protocols adapted from ARM-PCR. PCR products of 200-500 bp were gel-excised and purified with the QIAquick gel extraction kit before sequencing. The authors' analysis ran thus. Reads were cleaned with Trimmomatic, merged with FLASH into complete CDR3 sequences, and assigned to V(D)J germline segments with MiTCR. Clonal diversity was calculated as the inverse Simpson's index using VDJtools. In-frame sequences without a premature stop codon were defined as productive reads. Through fastp at Q25 and MiXCR, TCRdb rebuilt clones from the public reads, retaining in-frame beta chains. Rows with one shared CDR3 protein collapse into an entry with the most common genes and DNA. It is TCRdb's table, rather than the study itself, that gives the V and J calls and clone size. Recorded for this sample are 50,000 or so distinct CDR3 sequences; about 80% of them occurred a single time. Around 23% of the sample belongs to the ten largest clones.

RNA was extracted from bulk unsorted tissue and checked for quality with a NanoDrop ND-1000 and an Agilent 2100. Distant non-tumor tissue taken more than 3 cm from the tumor edge was used as the normal lung sample. Newly diagnosed lung cancer patients without prior chemotherapy who had been admitted for thoracic surgery in China between August and November 2014 were enrolled as donors. Anyone who had undergone radiotherapy or chemotherapy before, or who had another cancer at the same time, was left out of the study. Surgical tissue pieces of about 1-2.1 cm3 were preserved in RNAlater solution and stored at -80 °C until use. As regards this clonotype: Its recognized antigen is unknown. The junction shows a germline mismatch at one end, possibly a read error.

The germline V gene encodes CDR1 MNHNY and CDR2 SVGAGI (reference sequence). From the cysteine up to the phenylalanine, the CDR3 has a length of 13 residues. CDR3 DNA only is kept here, 39 bases in frame from base 1. The receptor was derived from a woman aged 55-69 years with non-small cell lung cancer. The sample taken for sequencing was distant non-tumor lung tissue. The chain was built from TRBV6-6 and TRBJ1-2, with TRBD1 perhaps the D gene, on 5 matching bases. CDR3 region: CAGSPGGGDGYTF. The DNA is as follows: TGTGCCGGCTCCCCGGGGGGAGGAGATGGTTACACCTTC.